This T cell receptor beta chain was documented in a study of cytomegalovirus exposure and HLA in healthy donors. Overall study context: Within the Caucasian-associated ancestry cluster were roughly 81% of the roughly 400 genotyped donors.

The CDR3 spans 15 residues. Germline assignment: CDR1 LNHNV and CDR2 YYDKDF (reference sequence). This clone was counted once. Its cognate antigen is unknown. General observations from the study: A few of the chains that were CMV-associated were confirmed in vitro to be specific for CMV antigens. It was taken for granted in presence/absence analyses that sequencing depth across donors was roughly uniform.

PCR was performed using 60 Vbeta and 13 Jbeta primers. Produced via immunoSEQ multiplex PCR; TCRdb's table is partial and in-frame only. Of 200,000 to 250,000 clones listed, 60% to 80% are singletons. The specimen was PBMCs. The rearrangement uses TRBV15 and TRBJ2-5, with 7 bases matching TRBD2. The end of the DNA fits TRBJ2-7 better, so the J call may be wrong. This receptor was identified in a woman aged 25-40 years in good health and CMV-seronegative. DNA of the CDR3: TGTGCCACCAGCAGAGATTCCAGCGGGACCTACGAGCAGTACTTC. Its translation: CATSRDSSGTYEQYF.